Below, 8 T cell receptor beta chains from the same sample are listed, as sequenced in a study of CD8+ T cells in alopecia areata. cDNA serving as the sequencing template came from extracted, reverse transcribed RNA. Assay used: immunoSEQ multiplex PCR; TCRdb lists only in-frame clones, some missing. The repertoire holds 220,000 or so clones, with around 62% as singletons. The material was CD4+ T cells sorted from blood, obtained at week 0. These receptors were taken from a human donor with alopecia areata.

This rearrangement joins TRBV25-1 to TRBJ1-5; TRBD1 might be the D (5 bases). The CDR3 runs to 14 residues. V was shortened by 1 base and J by 6 bases, with 10 bases between the two germline ends. The germline CDR1 and CDR2 sequences are MGHDK and SYGVNS. The CDR3 sequence is CASSELQGTQPQHF. In nucleotides, the CDR3 is TGTGCCAGCAGTGAATTGCAGGGAACTCAGCCCCAGCATTTT. Combining the CDR3 with reference TRBV25-1 and TRBJ1-5 gives the whole variable domain EADIYQTPRYLVIGTGKKITLECSQTMGHDKMYWYQQDPGMELHLIHYSYGVNSTEKGDLSSESTVSRIRTEHFPLTLESARPSHTSQYLCASSELQGTQPQHFGDGTRLSIL.

The chain is built from TRBV5-4 and TRBJ1-1; no clear D. This CDR3 region has 13 residues. Looked up from germline, CDR1 is SGHNT and CDR2 is YYREEE (reference sequence). Trimming took off 5 bases at V and 0 bases at J, with 8 bases between the two ends. CDR3 DNA: TGTGCCAGCAGACCCGAATTGAACACTGAAGCTTTCTTT. Its translation: CASRPELNTEAFF.

This clone was recorded a few times. The genes are TRBV7-2 and TRBJ2-7, with 7 nucleotides matching TRBD1. The ends lost 5 bases at V and 6 bases at J; junction bases unmatched: 7. The CDR3 spans 13 residues. Germline CDR1 and CDR2: SGHTA and FQGNSA. CDR3 DNA sequence: TGTGCCAGCAGCGCCAGACAGGGCCGCGAGCAGTACTTC. Encoded protein: CASSARQGREQYF.

This rearrangement joins TRBV11-2 to TRBJ2-2, with TRBD2 matching 8 bases. After removal of 0 bases from V and 2 bases from J, the junction contained 2 bases not matched to a gene. Germline CDR1 reads SGHAT; CDR2 reads FQNNGV. CDR3 size: 16 residues. The CDR3 is CASSLDSGANTGELFF. CDR3 DNA: TGTGCCAGCAGCTTAGATAGCGGGGCCAACACCGGGGAGCTGTTTTTT.

The V call is TRBV7-9, the J call TRBJ1-6, with D tentatively TRBD1 (5 bases). Trimming cost V 5 bases and J 5 bases, with 13 bases left between them. The germline V gene encodes CDR1 SEHNR and CDR2 FQNEAQ (reference sequence). The CDR3 sequence is 15 residues long. CDR3 in amino acids: CASSPPGSNNSPLHF. CDR3 bases: TGTGCCAGCAGCCCCCCAGGGAGCAATAATTCACCCCTCCACTTT.

The chain carries TRBV9 and TRBJ1-6; unclear D gene. Trimming left V 0 bases short and J 0 bases short, with 7 bases between. Per the germline V gene, CDR1 is SGDLS and CDR2 is YYNGEE. There are 16 residues in the CDR3. CDR3: CASSVGVRSYNSPLHF. The CDR3 region has the DNA TGTGCCAGCAGCGTAGGGGTGCGCTCCTATAATTCACCCCTCCACTTT.

The V and J genes are TRBV29-1 and TRBJ2-5, with D hard to call. The CDR3 spans 13 residues. V was cut by 1 base and J by 3 bases, with 9 bases left in between. In germline, CDR1 is SQVTM, CDR2 ANQGSEA. The DNA for the CDR3 is TGCAGCGTTGAAGGTCAGATGAAAGAGACCCAGTACTTC. Translation gives CSVEGQMKETQYF.

The chain carries TRBV10-3 and TRBJ1-1; D not certain. The CDR3 runs 14 residues. In germline, CDR1 is ENHRY, CDR2 SYGVKD. V was cut by 9 bases and J by 5 bases, with 19 bases left in between. The CDR3 DNA is TGTGCCATGTCATACGCGGGTGGGGATACTGAAGCTTTCTTT. It is translated as CAMSYAGGDTEAFF.